The 9 T cell receptor beta chains listed next were all sequenced from one sample in a study of memory CD8 T cells in hepatitis C reinfection. Sequencing was performed with immunoSEQ multiplex PCR; in TCRdb, only in-frame clones are kept and a portion is missing. The sample shows approximately 46,000 clones, 85% to 90% of them seen only once. This sample's time point: late/post reinfection, 12 to 24 weeks after detection. TCR sequencing was done directly ex vivo on sorted cells, without expansion in vitro. Specimen: naive CD8+ T cells sorted from blood. The receptors come from a man aged 18 to 30 with hepatitis C virus infection.

The rearrangement links TRBV9 to TRBJ1-1, with D unresolved. Germline values: CDR1 SGDLS, CDR2 YYNGEE. The CDR3 runs 14 residues. The ends were cut back, 3 bases at V and 5 bases at J, with 14 bases in the middle. This CDR3 is CASSDGPRGTEAFF. The CDR3 bases are TGTGCCAGCAGCGACGGCCCCAGAGGTACTGAAGCTTTCTTT.

The chain joins TRBV5-4 to TRBJ1-1; 8 bases are a match to TRBD1. CDR3 size: 16 residues. Looked up from germline, CDR1 is SGHNT and CDR2 is YYREEE (reference sequence). The V gene end was trimmed by 0 bases and the J gene end by 4 bases; junction bases not matched to a gene: 8. The CDR3 sequence is CASSLGWTGYSTEAFF. Here the CDR3 DNA reads TGTGCCAGCAGCTTGGGCTGGACAGGGTATAGCACTGAAGCTTTCTTT.

This chain uses TRBV28 with TRBJ2-7; 10 bases are shared with TRBD1. CDR1 and CDR2 from the germline V gene are MDHEN and SYDVKM. The CDR3 is 14 amino acids. The V segment lost 5 bases and the J segment 4 bases; nucleotides outside the gene matches: 5. CDR3 residues: CASSPQGQGYEQYF. CDR3 sequence (DNA): TGTGCCAGCAGTCCCCAGGGACAGGGGTACGAGCAGTACTTC.

The rearrangement joins TRBV9 to TRBJ2-3, with a tentative D call TRBD2 (5 bases). Germline CDR1 SGDLS, CDR2 YYNGEE. The V end was cut by 4 bases, the J end by 0 bases, with 12 bases between. The CDR3 runs 15 residues. The CDR3 spells CASSPVASSTDTQYF. The CDR3 DNA follows: TGTGCCAGCAGCCCTGTAGCGAGTAGCACAGATACGCAGTATTTT.

The J gene is TRBJ1-2, the V gene TRBV19; 8 nucleotides match TRBD1. The germline V gene has CDR1 LNHDA and CDR2 SQIVND (reference sequence). The CDR3 runs 13 residues. With 4 bases clipped from V and 6 bases from J, the junction kept 4 bases outside the gene matches. CDR3 sequence (DNA): TGTGCCAGTAGTAACCCGGACAGGGATGGCTACACCTTC. Translating it yields CASSNPDRDGYTF. The full variable domain, its missing parts supplied by reference TRBV19 and TRBJ1-2, is DGGITQSPKYLFRKEGQNVTLSCEQNLNHDAMYWYRQDPGQGLRLIYYSQIVNDFQKGDIAEGYSVSREKKESFPLTVTSAQKNPTAFYLCASSNPDRDGYTFGSGTRLTVV.

The chain couples TRBV9 to TRBJ1-5, with 12 bases that match TRBD1. Germline values: CDR1 SGDLS, CDR2 YYNGEE. V shed 3 bases and J 6 bases; nucleotides not matched to a gene: 4. This CDR3 contains 15 residues. CDR3 sequence (DNA): TGTGCCAGCAGCGGGGGACAGGGGGCGGCTCAGCCCCAGCATTTT. Its protein is CASSGGQGAAQPQHF. The whole variable domain, filled in from reference TRBV9 and TRBJ1-5, reads DSGVTQTPKHLITATGQRVTLRCSPRSGDLSVYWYQQSLDQGLQFLIQYYNGEERAKGNILERFSAQQFPDLHSELNLSSLELGDSALYFCASSGGQGAAQPQHFGDGTRLSIL.

The V call is TRBV7-9, the J call TRBJ2-2; D ambiguous. Deletions cut 5 bases from V and 6 bases from J, with 7 bases between. The CDR3 length is 12 residues. Germline values: CDR1 SEHNR, CDR2 FQNEAQ (reference sequence). In DNA form, the CDR3 reads TGTGCCAGCAGCCAAACATCCGGGGAGCTGTTTTTT. Its translation is CASSQTSGELFF.

The V gene is TRBV27, the J gene TRBJ1-1; no firm D call. The V gene's germline CDR1 is MNHEY and CDR2 SMNVEV (reference sequence). The CDR3 length is 13 residues. Trimming shortened V by 5 bases and J by 2 bases, and 9 bases separated the two germline ends. As DNA, the CDR3 is TGTGCCAGCAGTACGGGGAGTAACACTGAAGCTTTCTTT. Translating it yields CASSTGSNTEAFF.

CDR3 amino acids: CASSLVGGADEQFF. The CDR3 DNA reads TGTGCCAGCAGCTTAGTGGGAGGGGCCGATGAGCAGTTCTTC. The genes are TRBV7-2 and TRBJ2-1; 7 positions match TRBD2. J was trimmed by 8 bases and V by 1 base; bases with no gene match: 5. The length of the CDR3 is 14 residues. Germline V lookup: CDR1 SGHTA, CDR2 FQGNSA.